The clone carrying this TCR beta chain was counted many times. The antigen remains undetermined. Every sample gave at least 6 micrograms of total RNA when it was extracted. Primers used in a second PCR of roughly 6 to 11 cycles were a sample-barcoded 5' primer and a J-beta primer mix. Each CDR3 protein is one row after TCRdb ran MiXCR on the 5' RACE reads. The sample holds about 800,000 distinct CDR3 sequences, 20% to 25% seen once. This sample stems from a study of blood T cells in healthy people across ages. The study, taken as a whole, reports: Since the PBMCs were unsorted, naive and antigen-experienced cells could not be conclusively compared.

Trimming removed 7 bases from V and 7 bases from J, with 16 bases in between. The CDR3 spans 13 residues. The data also belong to a second study, concerning T cells of mothers and their children.

The chain uses TRBV12-3 or TRBV12-4 and TRBJ1-1; the D gene is possibly TRBD1 (6 bases). The receptor was isolated from a boy between 10 and 17 years old in good health. Sequencing was performed on blood. The CDR3 DNA reads TGTGCCAGCATCAACAGGGTATTCGGTGAAGCTTTCTTT. It codes for CASINRVFGEAFF.